Here is one T cell receptor (beta chain) with its context. The antigen is not known. These data are taken from a study of CD8 T cells in Susac syndrome. Whole-study findings and limits: The study conceded that relatively few individuals underwent its TCR sequencing and HLA analysis.

RNA was extracted with the RNeasy kit, and a quantity of about 0.45 to 1 ug was reverse transcribed using random hexamers. Amplification of TCR beta CDR3 was carried out by immunoSEQ multiplex PCR, which covered 54 Vbeta and 13 Jbeta segments. Each CDR3 protein gets one entry after TCRdb re-called the immunoSEQ multiplex PCR reads with MiXCR. The sample consists of roughly 180,000 distinct CDR3 sequences, roughly 94% of them appearing once. The V end lost 5 bases, the J end lost 2 bases, and 17 bases lay between the germline ends. Per the germline V gene, CDR1 is SGHVS and CDR2 is FNYEAQ. The CDR3 is made up of 16 amino acids. Sequencing of TCR beta was performed on blood CD8+ and CD4+ T cells. TEMRA cells were FACS-enriched, while CD8+ and CD4+ T cells were negatively isolated.

The source material was CD4+ T cells from PBMCs. The clonotype comes from a human donor in good health. The rearrangement joins TRBV7-6 to TRBJ2-3; D remains ambiguous. Written as DNA, the CDR3 is TGTGCCAGCAGCCCTCGATCTGACGGGTTCACAGATACGCAGTATTTT. Protein sequence: CASSPRSDGFTDTQYF.